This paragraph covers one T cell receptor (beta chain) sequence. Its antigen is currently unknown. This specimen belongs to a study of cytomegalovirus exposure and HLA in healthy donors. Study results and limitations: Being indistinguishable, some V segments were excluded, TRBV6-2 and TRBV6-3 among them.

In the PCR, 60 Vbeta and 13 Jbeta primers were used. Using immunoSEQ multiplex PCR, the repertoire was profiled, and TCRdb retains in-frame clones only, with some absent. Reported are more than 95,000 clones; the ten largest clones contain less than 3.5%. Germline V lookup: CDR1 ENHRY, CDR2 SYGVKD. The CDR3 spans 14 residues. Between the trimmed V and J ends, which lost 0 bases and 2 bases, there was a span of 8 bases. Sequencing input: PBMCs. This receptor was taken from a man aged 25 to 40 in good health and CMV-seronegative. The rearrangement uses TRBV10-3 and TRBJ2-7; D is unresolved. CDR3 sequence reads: CAISESEPAYEQYF. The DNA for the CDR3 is TGTGCCATCAGTGAGTCGGAGCCTGCCTACGAGCAGTACTTC.